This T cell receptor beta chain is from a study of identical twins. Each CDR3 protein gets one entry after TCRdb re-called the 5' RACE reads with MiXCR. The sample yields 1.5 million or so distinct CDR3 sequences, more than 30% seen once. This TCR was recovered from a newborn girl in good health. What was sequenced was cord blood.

The CDR3 DNA is TGTGCCAGCAGCAAAGCAGGGGAAGGGGCCACTAGCACAGATACGCAGTATTTT. This sequence encodes CASSKAGEGATSTDTQYF. V and J are TRBV21-1 and TRBJ2-3; TRBD1, the D gene given by the table, was not confirmed from the DNA. TRBV21-1 counts as a pseudogene. The CDR3 length is 18 residues.